This T cell receptor (beta chain) was captured in a study of blood T cell repertoires in COVID-19. The protocol was immunoSEQ multiplex PCR, while the TCRdb copy is restricted to in-frame clones and leaves out a portion. Of 95,000 to 150,000 clones in the sample, roughly four fifths were seen once. CDR1 and CDR2 from the germline V gene are MNHEY and SVGAGI. V lost 6 bases and J lost 0; bases outside the gene matches: 5. This CDR3 has 15 residues. V is TRBV6-5 and J is TRBJ1-3; 7 nucleotides match TRBD1. Input material: peripheral blood. The receptor was derived from a human donor in a cohort sampled during active COVID-19. The CDR3 DNA reads as TGTGCCAGCAGCAAGGGACAGAGCTCTGGAAACACCATATATTTT. This codes for CASSKGQSSGNTIYF.